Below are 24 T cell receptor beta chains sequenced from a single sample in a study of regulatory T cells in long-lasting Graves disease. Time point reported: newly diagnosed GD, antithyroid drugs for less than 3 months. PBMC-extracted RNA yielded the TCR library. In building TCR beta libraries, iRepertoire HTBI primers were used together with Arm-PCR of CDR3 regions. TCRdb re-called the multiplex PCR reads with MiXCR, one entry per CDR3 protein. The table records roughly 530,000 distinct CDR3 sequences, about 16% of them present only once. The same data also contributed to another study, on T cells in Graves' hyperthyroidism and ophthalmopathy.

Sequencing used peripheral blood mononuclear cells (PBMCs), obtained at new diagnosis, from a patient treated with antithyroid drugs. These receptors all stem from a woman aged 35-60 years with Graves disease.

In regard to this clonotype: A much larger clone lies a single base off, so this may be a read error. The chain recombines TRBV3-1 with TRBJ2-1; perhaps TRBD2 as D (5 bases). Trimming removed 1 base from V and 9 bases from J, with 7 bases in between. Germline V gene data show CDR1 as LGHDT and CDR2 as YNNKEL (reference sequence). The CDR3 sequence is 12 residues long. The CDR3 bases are TGTGCCAGCAGCCAAGGGGCGGGTGAGCAGTTCTTC. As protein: CASSQGAGEQFF.

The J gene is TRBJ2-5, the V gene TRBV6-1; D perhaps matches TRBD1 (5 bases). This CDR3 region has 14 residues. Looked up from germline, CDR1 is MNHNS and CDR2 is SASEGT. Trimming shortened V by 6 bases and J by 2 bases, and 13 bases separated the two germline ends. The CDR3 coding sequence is TGTGCCAGCAGCTCAAGCCGACAGCAAGAGACCCAGTACTTC. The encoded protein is CASSSSRQQETQYF.

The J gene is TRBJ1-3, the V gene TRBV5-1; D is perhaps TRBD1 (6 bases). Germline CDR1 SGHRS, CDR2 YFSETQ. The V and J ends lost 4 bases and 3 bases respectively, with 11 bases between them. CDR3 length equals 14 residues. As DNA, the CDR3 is TGCGCCAGCAGCCAGGACAGTGTTGGAAACACCATATATTTT. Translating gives CASSQDSVGNTIYF.

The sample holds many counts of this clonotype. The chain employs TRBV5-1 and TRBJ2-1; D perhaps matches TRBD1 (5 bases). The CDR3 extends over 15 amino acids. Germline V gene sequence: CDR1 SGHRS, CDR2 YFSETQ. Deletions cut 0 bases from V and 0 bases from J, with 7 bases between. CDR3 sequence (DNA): TGCGCCAGCAGCTTGGGACAGAGCTCCTACAATGAGCAGTTCTTC. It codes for CASSLGQSSYNEQFF. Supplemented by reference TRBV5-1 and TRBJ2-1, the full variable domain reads KAGVTQTPRYLIKTRGQQVTLSCSPISGHRSVSWYQQTPGQGLQFLFEYFSETQRNKGNFPGRFSGRQFSNSRSEMNVSTLELGDSALYLCASSLGQSSYNEQFFGPGTRLTVL.

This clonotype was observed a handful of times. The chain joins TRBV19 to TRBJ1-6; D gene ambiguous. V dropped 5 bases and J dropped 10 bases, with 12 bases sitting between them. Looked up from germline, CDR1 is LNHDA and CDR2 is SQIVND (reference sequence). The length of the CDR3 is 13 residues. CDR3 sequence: CASSAAAGSPLHF. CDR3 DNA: TGTGCCAGTAGTGCCGCGGCTGGGTCACCCCTCCACTTT.

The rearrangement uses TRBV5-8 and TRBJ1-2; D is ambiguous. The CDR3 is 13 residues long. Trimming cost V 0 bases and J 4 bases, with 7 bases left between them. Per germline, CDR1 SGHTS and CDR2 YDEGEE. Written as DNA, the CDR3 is TGTGCCAGCAGCTTGGCCGAGGTCTATGGCTACACCTTC. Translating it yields CASSLAEVYGYTF.

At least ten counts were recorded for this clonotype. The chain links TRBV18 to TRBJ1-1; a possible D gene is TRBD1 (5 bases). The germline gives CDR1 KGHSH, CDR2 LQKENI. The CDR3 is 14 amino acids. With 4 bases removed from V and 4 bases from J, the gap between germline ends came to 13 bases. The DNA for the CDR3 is TGTGCCAGCTCACTTTTCCAGGGAATCACTGAAGCTTTCTTT. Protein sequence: CASSLFQGITEAFF.

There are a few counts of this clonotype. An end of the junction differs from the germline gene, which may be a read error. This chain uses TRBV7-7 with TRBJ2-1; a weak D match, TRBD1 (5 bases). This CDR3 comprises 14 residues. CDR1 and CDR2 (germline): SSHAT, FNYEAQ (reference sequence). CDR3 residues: CASSLDLGANEQFF. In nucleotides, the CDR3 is TGTGCTAGCAGCTTAGACCTAGGGGCCAATGAGCAGTTCTTC. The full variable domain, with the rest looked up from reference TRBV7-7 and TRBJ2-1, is GAGVSQSPRYKVTKRGQDVTLRCDPISSHATLYWYQQALGQGPEFLTYFNYEAQPDKSGLPSDRFSAERPEGSISTLTIQRTEQRDSAMYRCASSLDLGANEQFFGPGTRLTVL.

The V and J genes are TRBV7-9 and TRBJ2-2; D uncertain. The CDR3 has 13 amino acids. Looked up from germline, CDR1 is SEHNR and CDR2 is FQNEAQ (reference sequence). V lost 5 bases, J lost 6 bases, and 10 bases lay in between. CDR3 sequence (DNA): TGTGCCAGCAGCCCCGAGTGGGCCGGGGAGCTGTTTTTT. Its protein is CASSPEWAGELFF.

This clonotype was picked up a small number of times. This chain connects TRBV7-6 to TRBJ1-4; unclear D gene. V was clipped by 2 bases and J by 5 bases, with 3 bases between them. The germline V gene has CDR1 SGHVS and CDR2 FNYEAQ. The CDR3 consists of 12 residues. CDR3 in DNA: TGTGCCAGCAGCTTATGGAATGAAAAACTGTTTTTT. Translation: CASSLWNEKLFF. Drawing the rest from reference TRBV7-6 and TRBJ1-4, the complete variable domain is GAGVSQSPRYKVTKRGQDVALRCDPISGHVSLYWYRQALGQGPEFLTYFNYEAQQDKSGLPNDRFSAERPEGSISTLTIQRTEQRDSAMYRCASSLWNEKLFFGSGTQLSVL.

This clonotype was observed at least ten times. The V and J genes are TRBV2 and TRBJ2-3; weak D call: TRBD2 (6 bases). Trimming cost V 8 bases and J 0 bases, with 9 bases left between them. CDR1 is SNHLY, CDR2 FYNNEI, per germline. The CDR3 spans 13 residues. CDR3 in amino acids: CASGTASTDTQYF. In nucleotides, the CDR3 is TGTGCCAGCGGGACTGCTAGCACAGATACGCAGTATTTT.

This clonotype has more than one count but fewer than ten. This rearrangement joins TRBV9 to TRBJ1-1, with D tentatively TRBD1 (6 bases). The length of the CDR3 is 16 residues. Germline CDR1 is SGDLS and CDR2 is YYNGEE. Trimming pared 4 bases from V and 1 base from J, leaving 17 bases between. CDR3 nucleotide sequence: TGTGCCAGCAGCCCAGGGGTCCAGGCGCCGAACACTGAAGCTTTCTTT. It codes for CASSPGVQAPNTEAFF. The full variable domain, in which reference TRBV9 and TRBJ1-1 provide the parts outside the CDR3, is DSGVTQTPKHLITATGQRVTLRCSPRSGDLSVYWYQQSLDQGLQFLIQYYNGEERAKGNILERFSAQQFPDLHSELNLSSLELGDSALYFCASSPGVQAPNTEAFFGQGTRLTVV.

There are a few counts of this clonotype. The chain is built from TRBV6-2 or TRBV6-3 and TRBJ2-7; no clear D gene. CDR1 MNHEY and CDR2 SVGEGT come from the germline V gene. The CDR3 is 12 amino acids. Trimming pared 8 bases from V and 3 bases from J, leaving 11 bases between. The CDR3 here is CASGHPRYEQYF. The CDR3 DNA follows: TGTGCCAGCGGTCATCCGCGCTACGAGCAGTACTTC.

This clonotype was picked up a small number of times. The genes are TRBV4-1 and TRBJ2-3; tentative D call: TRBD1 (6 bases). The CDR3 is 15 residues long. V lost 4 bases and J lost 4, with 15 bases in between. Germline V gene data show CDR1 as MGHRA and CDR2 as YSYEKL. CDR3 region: CASSLSGGWADTQYF. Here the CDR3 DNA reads TGCGCCAGCAGCCTATCTGGGGGCTGGGCAGATACGCAGTATTTT.

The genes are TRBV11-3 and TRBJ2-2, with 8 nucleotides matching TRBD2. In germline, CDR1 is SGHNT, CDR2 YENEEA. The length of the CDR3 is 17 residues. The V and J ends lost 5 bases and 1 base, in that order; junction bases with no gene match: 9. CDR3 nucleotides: TGTGCCAGCAGCATCTCCGGGGGGGGGCGGAACACCGGGGAGCTGTTTTTT. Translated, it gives CASSISGGGRNTGELFF. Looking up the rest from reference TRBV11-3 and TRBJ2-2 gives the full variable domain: EAGVVQSPRYKIIEKKQPVAFWCNPISGHNTLYWYLQNLGQGPELLIRYENEEAVDDSQLPKDRFSAERLKGVDSTLKIQPAELGDSAVYLCASSISGGGRNTGELFFGEGSRLTVL.

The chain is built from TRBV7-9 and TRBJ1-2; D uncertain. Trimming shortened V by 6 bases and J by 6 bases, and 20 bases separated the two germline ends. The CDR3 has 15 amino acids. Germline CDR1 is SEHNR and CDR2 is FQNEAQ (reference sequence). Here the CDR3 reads CASRSGLGLYDGYTF. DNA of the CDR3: TGTGCCAGCAGGAGCGGACTTGGTTTATATGATGGCTACACCTTC. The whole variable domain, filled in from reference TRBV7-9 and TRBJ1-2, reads DTGVSQNPRHKITKRGQNVTFRCDPISEHNRLYWYRQTLGQGPEFLTYFQNEAQLEKSRLLSDRFSAERPKGSFSTLEIQRTEQGDSAMYLCASRSGLGLYDGYTFGSGTRLTVV.

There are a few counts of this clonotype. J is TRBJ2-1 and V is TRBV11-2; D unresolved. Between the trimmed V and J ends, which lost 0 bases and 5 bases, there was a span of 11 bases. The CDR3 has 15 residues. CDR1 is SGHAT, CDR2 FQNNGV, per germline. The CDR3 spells CASSLDRLPHNEQFF. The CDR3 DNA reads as TGTGCCAGCAGCTTAGACAGGTTGCCCCACAATGAGCAGTTCTTC. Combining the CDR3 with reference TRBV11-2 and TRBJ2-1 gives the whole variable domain EAGVAQSPRYKIIEKRQSVAFWCNPISGHATLYWYQQILGQGPKLLIQFQNNGVVDDSQLPKDRFSAERLKGVDSTLKIQPAKLEDSAVYLCASSLDRLPHNEQFFGPGTRLTVL.

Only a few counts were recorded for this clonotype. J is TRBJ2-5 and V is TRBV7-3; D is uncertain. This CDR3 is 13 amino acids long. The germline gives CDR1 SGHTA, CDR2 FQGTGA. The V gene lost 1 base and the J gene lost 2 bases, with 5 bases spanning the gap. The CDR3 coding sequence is TGTGCCAGCAGCTTAAATAGACAAGAGACCCAGTACTTC. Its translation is CASSLNRQETQYF.

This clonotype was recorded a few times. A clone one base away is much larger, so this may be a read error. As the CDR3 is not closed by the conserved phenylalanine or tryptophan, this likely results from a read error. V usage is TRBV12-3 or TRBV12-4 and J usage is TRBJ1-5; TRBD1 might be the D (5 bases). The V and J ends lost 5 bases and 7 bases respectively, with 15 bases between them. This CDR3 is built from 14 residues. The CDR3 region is CASSAGGNEQPQHV. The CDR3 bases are TGTGCCAGCAGTGCCGGGGGGAACGAGCAGCCCCAGCATGTT.

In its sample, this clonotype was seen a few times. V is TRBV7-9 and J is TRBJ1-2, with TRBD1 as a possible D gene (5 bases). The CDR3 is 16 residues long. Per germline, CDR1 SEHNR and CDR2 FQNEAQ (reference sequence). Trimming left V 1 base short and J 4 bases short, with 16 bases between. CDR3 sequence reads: CASSLEGARVIYGYTF. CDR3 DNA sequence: TGTGCCAGCAGCTTAGAAGGGGCCAGGGTAATCTATGGCTACACCTTC.

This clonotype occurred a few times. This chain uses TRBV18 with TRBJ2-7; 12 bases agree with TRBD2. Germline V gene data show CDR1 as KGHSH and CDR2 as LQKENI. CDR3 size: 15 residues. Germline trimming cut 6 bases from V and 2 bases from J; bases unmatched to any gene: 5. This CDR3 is CASSRTSGAPYEQYF. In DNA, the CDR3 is TGTGCCAGCTCGCGGACTAGCGGGGCTCCCTACGAGCAGTACTTC. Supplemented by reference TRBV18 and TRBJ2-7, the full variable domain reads NAGVMQNPRHLVRRRGQEARLRCSPMKGHSHVYWYRQLPEEGLKFMVYLQKENIIDESGMPKERFSAEFPKEGPSILRIQQVVRGDSAAYFCASSRTSGAPYEQYFGPGTRLTVT.

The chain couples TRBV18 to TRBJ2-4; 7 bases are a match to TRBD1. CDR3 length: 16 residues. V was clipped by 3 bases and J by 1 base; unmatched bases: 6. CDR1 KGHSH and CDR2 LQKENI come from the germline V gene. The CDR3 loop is CASSPGPRGAKNIQYF. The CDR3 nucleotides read TGTGCCAGCTCACCCGGGCCCAGGGGGGCCAAAAACATTCAGTACTTC.

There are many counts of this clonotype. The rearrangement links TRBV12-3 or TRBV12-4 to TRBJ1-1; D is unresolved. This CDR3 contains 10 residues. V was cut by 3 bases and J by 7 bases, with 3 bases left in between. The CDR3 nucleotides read TGTGCCAGCAGTTTCAATGAAGCTTTCTTT. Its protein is CASSFNEAFF.

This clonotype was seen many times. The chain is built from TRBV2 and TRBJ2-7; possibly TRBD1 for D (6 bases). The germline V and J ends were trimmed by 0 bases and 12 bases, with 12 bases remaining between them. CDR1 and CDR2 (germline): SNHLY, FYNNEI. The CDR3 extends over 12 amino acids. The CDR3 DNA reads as TGTGCCAGCAGTGAAGCCACAGGCAGGGGGTACTTC. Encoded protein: CASSEATGRGYF.